This entry lists 32 T cell receptor beta chains sequenced from one sample in a study of CD8+ T cells in alopecia areata. Documented treatment: oral pan-JAK inhibitor, 5-10 mg twice daily. Sequencing relied on a cDNA template that was reverse transcribed from extracted RNA. Profiling relied on immunoSEQ multiplex PCR, and the TCRdb table lists in-frame clones only, not all of them. The table records around 140,000 clones, about 51% of them present only once. Sequencing used CD8+ T cells sorted from blood, obtained at week 4, from a patient treated with tofacitinib. These receptors all come from a human donor with alopecia areata.

This clone turned up a few times. The chain combines TRBV6-9 with TRBJ2-3; 8 bases are a match to TRBD1. The CDR3 contains 21 residues. With V trimmed by 6 bases and J by 3 bases, 26 bases remained unmatched. Per the germline V gene, CDR1 is MNHGY and CDR2 is SVAAGI. The CDR3 spells CASSWGPGTGNSDRRTDTQYF. The CDR3, as DNA: TGTGCCAGCAGCTGGGGGCCCGGGACAGGAAACTCCGATCGTAGAACAGATACGCAGTATTTT.

The V call is TRBV5-7, the J call TRBJ1-5, with D hard to call. TRBV5-7 has ORF status, its function being uncertain. CDR3 length equals 13 residues. V was clipped by 2 bases and J by 5 bases, with 8 bases between them. The CDR3 sequence is CASSFSCDQPQHF. The CDR3 region has the DNA TGTGCCAGCAGCTTTTCATGCGATCAGCCCCAGCATTTT.

Points on this clone: The same CDR3 arises from other DNA sequences in this sample as well. The rearrangement joins TRBV27 to TRBJ2-1; D ambiguous. The V gene's germline CDR1 is MNHEY and CDR2 SMNVEV (reference sequence). V lost 1 base to trimming and J lost 7 bases, with 5 bases between them. The CDR3 has 12 amino acids. The CDR3 DNA reads TGTGCCAGCAGTTTATTGGGGAATGAGCAGTTCTTC. Translating gives CASSLLGNEQFF.

This clone was counted a few times. V usage is TRBV4-1 and J usage is TRBJ2-7; tentative D call: TRBD1 (6 bases). V was trimmed by 1 base and J by 1 base, leaving 14 bases between them. This CDR3 contains 16 residues. The V gene's germline CDR1 is MGHRA and CDR2 YSYEKL. In nucleotides, the CDR3 is TGCGCCAGCAGCCAAGTGCAGGGGAGAGGGTCCTACGAGCAGTACTTC. Its protein product is CASSQVQGRGSYEQYF.

This clone was seen a handful of times. J is TRBJ2-5 and V is TRBV6-1; D ambiguous. V dropped 7 bases and J dropped 1 base, with 13 bases sitting between them. From germline, CDR1 is MNHNS and CDR2 SASEGT. There are 14 residues in the CDR3. CDR3 bases: TGTGCCAGCACTCTATTGGGTTCCCAAGAGACCCAGTACTTC. Protein product: CASTLLGSQETQYF.

This clone was detected a few times. The chain joins TRBV7-8 to TRBJ2-1; D call uncertain. The CDR3 is 14 residues long. Trimming pared 1 base from V and 3 bases from J, leaving 7 bases between. Germline V gene sequence: CDR1 SGHVS, CDR2 FQNEAQ. The CDR3: CASSLEAFYNEQFF. As DNA, the CDR3 is TGTGCCAGCAGCTTAGAAGCGTTCTACAATGAGCAGTTCTTC.

This rearrangement joins TRBV5-1 to TRBJ2-7, with 10 nucleotides matching TRBD1. Germline-derived CDR1 and CDR2 are SGHRS and YFSETQ. V shed 7 bases, J shed 4 bases, and the junction held 11 bases outside the gene matches. This CDR3 spans 15 amino acids. CDR3 region: CASGLGGTGVYEQYF. Written as DNA, the CDR3 is TGCGCCAGCGGCCTAGGGGGGACAGGGGTATACGAGCAGTACTTC.

This clone appeared a few times. Here the CDR3 DNA reads TGCGCCAGCAGCCAAGATGAGGAAGAGACCCAGTACTTC. This gives the protein CASSQDEEETQYF. The chain uses TRBV4-1 and TRBJ2-5; no firm D call. CDR1 is MGHRA, CDR2 YSYEKL, per germline. This CDR3 is built from 13 residues. The V and J ends lost 0 bases and 3 bases respectively, with 5 bases between them.

The rearrangement uses TRBV7-3 and TRBJ2-4; the D is unclear. Trimming cost V 2 bases and J 0 bases, with 11 bases left between them. Germline CDR1 reads SGHTA; CDR2 reads FQGTGA. The CDR3 runs to 16 residues. CDR3 in DNA: TGTGCCAGCAGCTTAGCGTCGATAATAGCCAAAAACATTCAGTACTTC. Translated, it gives CASSLASIIAKNIQYF.

The table lists this clone with a few counts. The chain couples TRBV29-1 to TRBJ1-1, with no clear D. The CDR3 extends over 11 amino acids. V was trimmed by 7 bases and J by 4 bases, leaving 10 bases between them. CDR1 and CDR2 from the germline V gene are SQVTM and ANQGSEA. In DNA form, the CDR3 reads TGCAGCGGATTTGGGCCCACTGAAGCTTTCTTT. Translating it yields CSGFGPTEAFF.

V usage is TRBV13 and J usage is TRBJ2-3; TRBD2 matches at 11 bases. V shed 3 bases, J shed 4 bases, and the junction held 6 bases outside the gene matches. Looked up from germline, CDR1 is PRHDT and CDR2 is FYEKMQ (reference sequence). The CDR3 loop spans 16 amino acids. For the CDR3, the DNA is TGTGCCAGCAGCTTTGGCACTAGCGGGGGATCAGATACGCAGTATTTT. Translated, it gives CASSFGTSGGSDTQYF.

The V gene is TRBV5-1, the J gene TRBJ2-3, with 11 bases fitting TRBD1. After removal of 4 bases from V and 3 bases from J, the junction contained 7 bases not matched to a gene. CDR1 and CDR2 (germline): SGHRS, YFSETQ. CDR3 length equals 16 residues. The CDR3 DNA reads as TGCGCCAGCAGCGACTGGGACAGGGGGAGGACAGATACGCAGTATTTT. This sequence encodes CASSDWDRGRTDTQYF.

In this sample, this clone turned up a few times. CDR3 DNA: TGCGCCAGCACGAAATCCCTAAGTTACGAGCAGTACTTC. Its protein product is CASTKSLSYEQYF. This chain joins TRBV23-1 and TRBJ2-7; no reliable D call. TRBV23-1 falls under the ORF class, with uncertain function. CDR3 length: 13 residues. The V end was cut by 7 bases, the J end by 4 bases, with 14 bases between.

The V and J genes are TRBV7-9 and TRBJ1-2; D is perhaps TRBD1 (6 bases). Germline V gene data show CDR1 as SEHNR and CDR2 as FQNEAQ (reference sequence). The CDR3 extends over 15 amino acids. V was cut by 5 bases and J by 4 bases, with 17 bases left in between. In DNA, the CDR3 is TGTGCCAGCAGCCGGGACACAGGGCCCCTCTATGGCTACACCTTC. Its protein is CASSRDTGPLYGYTF.

The chain employs TRBV14 and TRBJ2-5; no clear D. The CDR3 contains 11 residues. V was pared by 1 base and J by 7 bases, with 4 bases between. Germline assignment: CDR1 SGHDN and CDR2 FVKESK. CDR3 sequence: CASSQGWTQYF. CDR3 coding DNA: TGTGCCAGCAGCCAAGGATGGACCCAGTACTTC.

The chain links TRBV4-1 to TRBJ2-7; 8 bases are a match to TRBD2. The CDR3 is 15 residues long. The germline gives CDR1 MGHRA, CDR2 YSYEKL. The ends lost 3 bases at V and 3 bases at J; junction bases unmatched: 7. CDR3 amino acids: CASSQSSGPVYEQYF. The CDR3, as DNA: TGCGCCAGCAGCCAGTCTAGCGGGCCCGTCTACGAGCAGTACTTC.

This chain connects TRBV15 to TRBJ1-2, with 11 nucleotides matching TRBD1. Germline CDR1 is LNHNV and CDR2 is YYDKDF (reference sequence). The CDR3 has 15 residues. Trimming removed 6 bases from V and 9 bases from J; junction bases left unmatched: 12. CDR3 loop: CATRIGQGAGDSYTF. CDR3 bases: TGTGCCACCAGGATCGGACAGGGGGCAGGGGATAGCTACACCTTC.

This chain uses TRBV5-4 with TRBJ1-1; weak D call: TRBD1 (5 bases). The length of the CDR3 is 12 residues. The germline gives CDR1 SGHNT, CDR2 YYREEE (reference sequence). V lost 6 bases and J lost 4, with 10 bases in between. CDR3 nucleotide sequence: TGTGCCAGCACCTCGGGGGGCACTGAAGCTTTCTTT. Translating gives CASTSGGTEAFF.

This sequence joins TRBV6-6 and TRBJ2-7; 8 nucleotides line up with TRBD2. This CDR3 is built from 16 residues. V dropped 5 bases and J dropped 0; count of bases not matched to a gene: 9. The germline V gene has CDR1 MNHNY and CDR2 SVGAGI (reference sequence). CDR3 coding DNA: TGTGCCAGCAGTCCCCCGGGAGGGGAAAGCTCCTACGAGCAGTACTTC. The encoded protein is CASSPPGGESSYEQYF.

J is TRBJ2-3 and V is TRBV19, with a weak D call TRBD1 (7 bases). The CDR3 is 10 residues long. The ends were cut back, 11 bases at V and 8 bases at J, with 11 bases in the middle. Germline CDR1 is LNHDA and CDR2 is SQIVND (reference sequence). In nucleotides, the CDR3 is TGTGCCGCGGGACAGATTACGCAGTATTTT. This sequence encodes CAAGQITQYF. The whole variable domain, filled in from reference TRBV19 and TRBJ2-3, reads DGGITQSPKYLFRKEGQNVTLSCEQNLNHDAMYWYRQDPGQGLRLIYYSQIVNDFQKGDIAEGYSVSREKKESFPLTVTSAQKNPTAFYLCAAGQITQYFGPGTRLTVL.

The sample holds a few counts of this clone. One junction end disagrees with the germline gene, perhaps due to a read error. CDR3 residues: CASGLGETGELFF. Here the CDR3 DNA reads TGTGCCAGCGGCTTAGGGGAGACCGGGGAGCTGTTTTTT. The chain is built from TRBV7-9 and TRBJ2-2; D possibly matches TRBD1 or TRBD2 (5 bases each). This CDR3 is 13 amino acids long. Germline V gene lookup returns CDR1 SEHNR and CDR2 FQNEAQ (reference sequence).

The rearrangement uses TRBV29-1 and TRBJ1-2; 8 nucleotides align to TRBD1. This CDR3 region has 11 residues. Germline V CDR1 and CDR2: SQVTM, ANQGSEA. V trimming: 6 bases; J trimming: 5 bases; junction bases outside the gene matches: 2. CDR3 amino acids: CSVDRDYGYTF. In DNA, the CDR3 is TGCAGCGTGGACAGGGATTATGGCTACACCTTC.

The rearrangement joins TRBV4-1 to TRBJ1-2; the D is unclear. The CDR3 totals 14 residues. The V gene's germline CDR1 is MGHRA and CDR2 YSYEKL. Trimming removed 0 bases at V and 4 bases at J, with 9 bases between. The CDR3 DNA reads as TGCGCCAGCAGCCAAGATGCCGAGACCTATGGCTACACCTTC. Amino acid sequence: CASSQDAETYGYTF.

The V call is TRBV27, the J call TRBJ2-3; 8 bases fit TRBD1. The CDR3 is made up of 13 amino acids. Germline CDR1 MNHEY, CDR2 SMNVEV (reference sequence). V was clipped by 6 bases and J by 6 bases; unmatched bases: 5. This CDR3 is CASSRQGADTQYF. Here the CDR3 DNA reads TGTGCCAGCAGCCGGCAGGGGGCTGATACGCAGTATTTT.

The chain carries TRBV13 and TRBJ2-7, with a weak D call TRBD1 (5 bases). The CDR3 covers 13 residues. V was pared by 5 bases and J by 3 bases, with 11 bases between. The germline gives CDR1 PRHDT, CDR2 FYEKMQ (reference sequence). This CDR3 reads CASSPGLSYEQYF. The CDR3 DNA reads as TGTGCCAGCAGCCCAGGGCTGAGCTACGAGCAGTACTTC.

CDR3 in DNA: TGTGCCAGCTCACCGAGGGAGGAGACGGGTGTCTACGAGCAGTACTTC. Translated: CASSPREETGVYEQYF. The chain links TRBV18 to TRBJ2-7, with D possibly matching TRBD2 (6 bases). Trimming cost V 3 bases and J 3 bases, with 18 bases left between them. This CDR3 comprises 16 residues. Germline V gene lookup returns CDR1 KGHSH and CDR2 LQKENI.

This chain's CDR3 is CASRYRASSYNEQFF. The CDR3 DNA reads TGTGCCAGCCGCTACAGGGCCAGCTCCTACAATGAGCAGTTCTTC. This chain uses TRBV2 with TRBJ2-1, with D perhaps TRBD1 (6 bases). The CDR3 extends over 15 amino acids. The V gene's germline CDR1 is SNHLY and CDR2 FYNNEI. Trimming stripped 8 bases from V and 0 bases from J, with 14 bases between.

This clone was counted only a few times. J is TRBJ2-6 and V is TRBV9; TRBD1 or TRBD2 may be the D gene (5 bases each). Germline V lookup: CDR1 SGDLS, CDR2 YYNGEE. This CDR3 contains 16 residues. The V and J ends lost 0 bases and 2 bases respectively, with 9 bases between them. CDR3 protein: CASSVARGAGANVLTF. In DNA form, the CDR3 reads TGTGCCAGCAGCGTAGCTAGAGGGGCTGGGGCCAACGTCCTGACTTTC.

This clone was counted only a few times. J is TRBJ2-1 and V is TRBV27; D is ambiguous. Per germline, CDR1 MNHEY and CDR2 SMNVEV (reference sequence). The CDR3 spans 12 residues. The V gene lost 5 bases and the J gene lost 9 bases, with 11 bases spanning the gap. Written as DNA, the CDR3 is TGTGCCAGCAGTCCTGACCAGATTGAGCAGTTCTTC. It specifies CASSPDQIEQFF.

The chain combines TRBV27 with TRBJ2-7; 11 nucleotides align to TRBD2. Germline V gene sequence: CDR1 MNHEY, CDR2 SMNVEV (reference sequence). Trimming took 3 bases from V and 3 from J; bases not matched to a gene: 4. This CDR3 has 15 amino acids. CDR3 in amino acids: CASSFTSGGFYEQYF. CDR3 bases: TGTGCCAGCAGTTTCACTAGCGGGGGTTTCTACGAGCAGTACTTC.

The rearrangement uses TRBV27 and TRBJ2-3; D gene ambiguous. The CDR3 extends over 14 amino acids. CDR1 MNHEY and CDR2 SMNVEV come from the germline V gene (reference sequence). The V end was cut by 6 bases, the J end by 3 bases, with 13 bases between. CDR3 in amino acids: CASSGGVTTDTQYF. The CDR3 bases are TGTGCCAGCAGCGGTGGGGTCACGACAGATACGCAGTATTTT.

The chain has TRBV2 and TRBJ2-7, with unresolved D. Germline V gene data show CDR1 as SNHLY and CDR2 as FYNNEI. The ends were cut back, 2 bases at V and 2 bases at J, with 13 bases in the middle. CDR3 length: 15 residues. The CDR3 here is CASSEWQDDAYEQYF. The CDR3 DNA is TGTGCCAGCAGTGAATGGCAGGACGACGCCTACGAGCAGTACTTC.